Listed here are 10 T cell receptor beta chains from one sample, sequenced in a study of blood T cell repertoires in COVID-19. This table comes from immunoSEQ multiplex PCR, and its TCRdb copy is limited to in-frame clones, with some not included. The data hold about 300,000 clones, with about nine tenths observed a single time. The material sequenced was peripheral blood. The receptors here all came from a woman aged 45-65 years with COVID-19, enrolled during active disease.

This chain links TRBV18 with TRBJ2-7; D remains unclear. Germline loops: CDR1 KGHSH, CDR2 LQKENI. V dropped 4 bases and J dropped 2 bases, with 12 bases sitting between them. CDR3 length: 14 amino acids. The CDR3 loop reads CASSLPLVPYEQYF. CDR3 in DNA: TGTGCCAGCTCACTCCCATTAGTCCCCTACGAGCAGTACTTC.

The gene calls are TRBV5-1 and TRBJ1-3; 7 bases fit TRBD1. CDR3 length: 17 amino acids. V dropped 4 bases and J dropped 0; count of bases not matched to a gene: 10. Germline CDR1 reads SGHRS; CDR2 reads YFSETQ. CDR3 bases: TGCGCCAGCAGCGTGGGGGGACAGAGTTACTCTGGAAACACCATATATTTT. It encodes CASSVGGQSYSGNTIYF.

This chain connects TRBV5-1 to TRBJ2-1; no clear D. Trimming stripped 4 bases from V and 5 bases from J, with 10 bases between. The germline V gene has CDR1 SGHRS and CDR2 YFSETQ. The CDR3 is made up of 13 amino acids. CDR3 in DNA: TGCGCCAGCAGCATCCAGGTTAACAATGAGCAGTTCTTC. As protein: CASSIQVNNEQFF.

The chain uses TRBV7-9 and TRBJ1-4, with a possible D match to TRBD1 (6 bases). With 3 bases removed from V and 7 bases from J, the gap between germline ends came to 12 bases. The CDR3 covers 14 residues. Germline V lookup: CDR1 SEHNR, CDR2 FQNEAQ (reference sequence). CDR3 nucleotide sequence: TGTGCCAGCAGCTTTCACAGGGAAAGTGAAAAACTGTTTTTT. This translates into CASSFHRESEKLFF.

The chain recombines TRBV3-1 (or the pseudogene TRBV3-2) with TRBJ2-2; 9 bases are shared with TRBD1. Germline loops: CDR1 LGHDT, CDR2 YNNKEL (reference sequence). V was pared by 2 bases and J by 4 bases, with 8 bases of the junction left unmatched. This CDR3 has 17 amino acids. Here the CDR3 DNA reads TGTGCCAGCAGCCAAAAACAGGGACAGGGCCTCACCGGGGAGCTGTTTTTT. This sequence encodes CASSQKQGQGLTGELFF.

This chain links TRBV27 with TRBJ1-5; 7 bases are shared with TRBD1. The CDR3 is 14 amino acids. Trimming at V came to 6 bases and at J to 0 bases, leaving 2 bases not matched to a gene. CDR1 and CDR2 (germline): MNHEY, SMNVEV (reference sequence). CDR3 DNA sequence: TGTGCCAGCAGCGGGACAGTTAGCAATCAGCCCCAGCATTTT. This encodes CASSGTVSNQPQHF.

This clone was detected once. This chain links TRBV27 with TRBJ1-3; TRBD1 matches at 7 bases. Trimming at V came to 6 bases and at J to 2 bases, leaving 10 bases not matched to a gene. The CDR3 length is 16 residues. Germline V gene data show CDR1 as MNHEY and CDR2 as SMNVEV (reference sequence). CDR3 sequence reads: CASRNDRDSPGNTIYF. The CDR3 region has the DNA TGTGCCAGCAGGAACGACAGGGACTCTCCTGGAAACACCATATATTTT.

This clone has just a few counts. The chain employs TRBV24-1 and TRBJ1-2; 7 positions agree with TRBD1. The CDR3 loop spans 15 amino acids. Germline lookup yields CDR1 KGHDR and CDR2 SFDVKD. V lost 3 bases, J lost 4 bases, and 7 bases stayed unmatched. Here the CDR3 reads CATSDTRQGGYGYTF. In nucleotides, the CDR3 is TGTGCCACCAGTGATACTAGACAGGGTGGCTATGGCTACACCTTC.

The chain uses TRBV7-9 and TRBJ2-7; possible D gene TRBD1, 6 bases. Between the trimmed V and J ends, which lost 5 bases and 7 bases, there was a span of 21 bases. Germline CDR1 and CDR2: SEHNR and FQNEAQ (reference sequence). The CDR3 consists of 15 residues. The CDR3 DNA follows: TGTGCCAGCAGCCCTCCCGGGACAAAAAAACCGGAGCAGTACTTC. As protein: CASSPPGTKKPEQYF.

This clone was counted a single time. V and J are TRBV7-9 and TRBJ1-5; maybe TRBD1 (5 bases). The CDR3 contains 15 residues. Germline V gene lookup returns CDR1 SEHNR and CDR2 FQNEAQ (reference sequence). With 1 base removed from V and 2 bases from J, the gap between germline ends came to 9 bases. The CDR3 coding sequence is TGTGCCAGCAGCTTAGGGGGGGTGGGCAATCAGCCCCAGCATTTT. Its translation is CASSLGGVGNQPQHF.